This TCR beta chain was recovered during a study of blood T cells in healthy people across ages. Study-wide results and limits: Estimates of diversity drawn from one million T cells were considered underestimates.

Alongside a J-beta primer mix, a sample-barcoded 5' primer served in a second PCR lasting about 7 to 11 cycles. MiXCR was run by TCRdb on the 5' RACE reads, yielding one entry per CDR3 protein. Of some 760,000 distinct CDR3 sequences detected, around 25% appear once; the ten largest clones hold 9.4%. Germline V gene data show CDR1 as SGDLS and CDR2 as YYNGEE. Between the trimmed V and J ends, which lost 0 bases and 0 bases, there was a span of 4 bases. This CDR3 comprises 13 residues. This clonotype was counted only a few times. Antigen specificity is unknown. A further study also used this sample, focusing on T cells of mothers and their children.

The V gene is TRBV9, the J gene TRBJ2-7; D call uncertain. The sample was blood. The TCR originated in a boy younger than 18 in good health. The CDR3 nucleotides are TGTGCCAGCAGCGTAGATGGCTCCTACGAGCAGTACTTC. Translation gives CASSVDGSYEQYF.